This T cell receptor beta chain comes out of a study of T cells in Graves' hyperthyroidism and ophthalmopathy. Regions amplified from RNA transcripts were the TCR beta CDR3 regions. The HTBI primer set drove a first-round RT-PCR of the TCR CDR3. TCRdb passed the multiplex PCR reads through MiXCR, listing each CDR3 protein once. The sample lists hundreds of thousands of distinct CDR3 sequences; approximately 16% were seen once. Deletions cut 3 bases from V and 3 bases from J, with 5 bases between. This CDR3 has 12 amino acids. The germline V gene encodes CDR1 MDHEN and CDR2 SYDVKM. Under 3 months was the duration of disease in ophthalmopathy patients, who also had a Clinical Activity Score of at least 3 and a NOSPECS grade of at least 4. Uncontrolled infection, other autoimmune disease, pregnancy or lactation excluded patients. This clonotype was detected ten times or more.

The chain carries TRBV28 and TRBJ1-1, with D uncertain. The receptor's source is a woman between 18 and 29 years old with Graves' ophthalmopathy. Sequenced: blood. CDR3 nucleotides: TGTGCCAGCAGTTTGCCTCACACTGAAGCTTTCTTT. Its protein product is CASSLPHTEAFF.